Below, one T cell receptor beta chain is given with its context. Its cognate antigen is unknown. This specimen belongs to a study of cytomegalovirus exposure and HLA in healthy donors. Study results and caveats: According to the study, 160 or so TCR beta chains were cytomegalovirus-associated. In vitro experiments confirmed that a few CMV-associated chains were specific for CMV antigens. Generally TCR sequences proved uncommon, though certain public TCRs appeared in numerous donors. Cytomegalovirus status, reportedly, was diagnosed with high specificity and sensitivity by the classifier.

CDR3 length: 14 amino acids. The ends were cut back, 4 bases at V and 2 bases at J, with 9 bases in the middle. Germline values: CDR1 LNHDA, CDR2 SQIVND (reference sequence). Clones were sequenced by immunoSEQ multiplex PCR, and TCRdb holds only the in-frame ones, with some missing. The sample consists of about 140,000 clones, about nine tenths of them appearing once. Sequenced sample: PBMCs. The rearrangement links TRBV19 to TRBJ1-3; D gene ambiguous. This receptor was identified in a man younger than 35 in good health and CMV-seronegative. CDR3 DNA sequence: TGTGCCAGTAGTACCTATCCCCCTGGAAACACCATATATTTT. Protein: CASSTYPPGNTIYF.